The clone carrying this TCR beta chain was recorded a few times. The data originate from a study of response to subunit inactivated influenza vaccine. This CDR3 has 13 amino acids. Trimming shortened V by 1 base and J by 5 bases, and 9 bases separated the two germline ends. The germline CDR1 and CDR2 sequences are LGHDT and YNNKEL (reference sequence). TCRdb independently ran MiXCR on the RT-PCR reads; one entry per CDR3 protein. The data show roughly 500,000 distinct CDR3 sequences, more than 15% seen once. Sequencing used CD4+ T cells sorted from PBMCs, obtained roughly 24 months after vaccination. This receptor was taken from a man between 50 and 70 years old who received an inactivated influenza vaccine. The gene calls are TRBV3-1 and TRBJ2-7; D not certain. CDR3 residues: CASSQGVRNEQYF. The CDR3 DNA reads TGTGCCAGCAGCCAAGGAGTTAGAAACGAGCAGTACTTC.